This T cell receptor beta chain was recovered during a study of Graves' ophthalmopathy and Graves' hyperthyroidism. Between the trimmed V and J ends, which lost 2 bases and 3 bases, there was a span of 10 bases. CDR1 is KGHSH and CDR2 is LQKENI in the germline V gene. The CDR3 has 14 amino acids. This clonotype appeared many times. TCR beta CDR3 regions were amplified from RNA transcripts. Amplification began with first-round RT-PCR using HTBI primers, then second-round multiplex PCR was performed. TCRdb independently ran MiXCR on the multiplex PCR reads; one entry per CDR3 protein. In the table there are hundreds of thousands of distinct CDR3 sequences, roughly 21% of which are singletons. Certain patients, namely those with other autoimmune diseases, uncontrolled infections, pregnancy or lactation, were excluded. PBMCs were density-gradient isolated from roughly 10 ml fresh blood.

Sequenced: peripheral blood. The clonotype originates from a woman aged 18-29 years with stable Graves' hyperthyroidism. The rearrangement links TRBV18 to TRBJ2-5, with D possibly being TRBD2 (7 bases). The CDR3 spells CASSPSGGEETQYF. CDR3 coding DNA: TGTGCCAGCTCACCATCGGGGGGCGAAGAGACCCAGTACTTC. Supplemented by reference TRBV18 and TRBJ2-5, the full variable domain reads NAGVMQNPRHLVRRRGQEARLRCSPMKGHSHVYWYRQLPEEGLKFMVYLQKENIIDESGMPKERFSAEFPKEGPSILRIQQVVRGDSAAYFCASSPSGGEETQYFGPGTRLLVL.